This TCR beta chain was retrieved from a study of T cells after yellow fever vaccination. Study conclusions and caveats: Reappearing after the booster were most of the clones from primary vaccination (approximately 96% CD4, 85% to 90% CD8). There was a small share of clonotypes that showed up in both the CD4 and CD8 compartments.

V shed 2 bases and J shed 0 bases, with 2 bases lying between them. This CDR3 has 13 amino acids. CDR1 is KGHSY and CDR2 is FQNENV in the germline V gene. This clonotype showed up many times. Its antigen is still unknown. The study made its TCR cDNA through 5'RACE template switching. That step introduced a universal primer site along with UMIs. TCRdb reanalysed the 5' RACE reads using MiXCR and keeps one entry per CDR3 protein. The sample yields a few hundred thousand distinct CDR3 sequences, under 9% seen once. The receptor comes from a man younger than 35 who received the YFV17D yellow fever vaccine. The genes are TRBV16 and TRBJ1-3; unclear D gene. This sample comprised CD4+ T cells sorted from PBMCs, obtained 5 days after the yellow fever booster vaccination. CDR3 coding DNA: TGTGCCAGCAGCCAAAACTCTGGAAACACCATATATTTT. Amino acids: CASSQNSGNTIYF.